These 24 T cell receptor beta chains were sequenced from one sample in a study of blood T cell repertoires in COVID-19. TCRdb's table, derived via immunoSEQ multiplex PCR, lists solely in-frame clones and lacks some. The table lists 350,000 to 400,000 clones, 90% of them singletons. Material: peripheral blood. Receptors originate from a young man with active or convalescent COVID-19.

The CDR3 region is CASSFRGGEGYTF. The DNA of the CDR3 is TGTGCCAGCAGCTTCCGGGGGGGTGAGGGCTACACCTTC. This chain connects TRBV7-6 to TRBJ1-2; tentatively, D is TRBD1 (5 bases). The CDR3 has 13 amino acids. Germline lookup yields CDR1 SGHVS and CDR2 FNYEAQ. The V and J ends lost 3 bases and 8 bases respectively, with 13 bases between them.

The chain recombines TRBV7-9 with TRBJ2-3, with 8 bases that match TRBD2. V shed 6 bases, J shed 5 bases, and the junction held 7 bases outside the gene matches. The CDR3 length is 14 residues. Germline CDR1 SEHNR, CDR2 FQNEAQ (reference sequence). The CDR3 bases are TGTGCCAGCAGTCAAGGGCTAGCGGGAGATACGCAGTATTTT. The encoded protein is CASSQGLAGDTQYF.

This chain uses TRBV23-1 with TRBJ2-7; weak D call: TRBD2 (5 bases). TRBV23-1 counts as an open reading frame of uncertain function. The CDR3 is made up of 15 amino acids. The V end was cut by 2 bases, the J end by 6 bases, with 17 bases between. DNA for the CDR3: TGCGCCAGCAGTCAAGGGCGGGTCCGTGGAGTCGAGCAGTACTTC. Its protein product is CASSQGRVRGVEQYF.

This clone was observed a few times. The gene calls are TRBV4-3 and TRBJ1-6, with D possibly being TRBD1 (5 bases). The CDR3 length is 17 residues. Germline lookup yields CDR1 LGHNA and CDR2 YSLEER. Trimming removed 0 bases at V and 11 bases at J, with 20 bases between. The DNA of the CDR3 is TGCGCCAGCAGCCAAGATTCCAGGGCGCAAGGCTGGACACCCCTCCACTTT. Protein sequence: CASSQDSRAQGWTPLHF.

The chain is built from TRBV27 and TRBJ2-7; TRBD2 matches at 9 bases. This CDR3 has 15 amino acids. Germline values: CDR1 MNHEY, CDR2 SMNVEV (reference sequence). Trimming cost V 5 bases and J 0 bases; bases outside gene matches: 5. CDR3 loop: CASSHLAGNSYEQYF. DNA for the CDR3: TGTGCCAGCAGTCACCTAGCGGGGAACTCCTACGAGCAGTACTTC.

The CDR3 here is CASSPRTSGHQETQYF. The DNA for the CDR3 is TGTGCCAGCAGCCCGCGGACTAGCGGGCACCAAGAGACCCAGTACTTC. The chain has TRBV13 and TRBJ2-5; 11 bases map to TRBD2. From germline, CDR1 is PRHDT and CDR2 FYEKMQ (reference sequence). V shed 5 bases and J 0 bases; nucleotides not matched to a gene: 5. This CDR3 is 16 amino acids long.

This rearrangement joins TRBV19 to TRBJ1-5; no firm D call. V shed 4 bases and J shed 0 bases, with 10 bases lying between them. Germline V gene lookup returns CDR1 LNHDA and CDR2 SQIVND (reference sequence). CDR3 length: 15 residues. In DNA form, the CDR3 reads TGTGCCAGTAGTAAATCACAAGATAGCAATCAGCCCCAGCATTTT. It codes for CASSKSQDSNQPQHF. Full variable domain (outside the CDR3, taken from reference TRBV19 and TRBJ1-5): DGGITQSPKYLFRKEGQNVTLSCEQNLNHDAMYWYRQDPGQGLRLIYYSQIVNDFQKGDIAEGYSVSREKKESFPLTVTSAQKNPTAFYLCASSKSQDSNQPQHFGDGTRLSIL.

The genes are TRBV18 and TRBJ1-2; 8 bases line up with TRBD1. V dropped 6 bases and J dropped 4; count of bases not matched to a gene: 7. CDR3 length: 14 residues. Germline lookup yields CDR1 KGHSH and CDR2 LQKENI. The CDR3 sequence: CASSPGQDLYGYTF. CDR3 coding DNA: TGTGCCAGCTCGCCGGGACAGGACCTCTATGGCTACACCTTC.

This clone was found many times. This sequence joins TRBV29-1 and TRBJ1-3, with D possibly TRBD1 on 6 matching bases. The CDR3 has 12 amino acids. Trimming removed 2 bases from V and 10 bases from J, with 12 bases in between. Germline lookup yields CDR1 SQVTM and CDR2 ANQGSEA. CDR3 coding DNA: TGCAGCGTTGAACGGTCACAGGGAACCATATATTTT. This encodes CSVERSQGTIYF.

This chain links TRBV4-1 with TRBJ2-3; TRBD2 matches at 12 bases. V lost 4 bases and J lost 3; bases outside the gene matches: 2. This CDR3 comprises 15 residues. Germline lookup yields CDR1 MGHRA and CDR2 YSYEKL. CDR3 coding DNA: TGCGCCAGCAGCCTACTAGCGGGAGGAACAGATACGCAGTATTTT. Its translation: CASSLLAGGTDTQYF.

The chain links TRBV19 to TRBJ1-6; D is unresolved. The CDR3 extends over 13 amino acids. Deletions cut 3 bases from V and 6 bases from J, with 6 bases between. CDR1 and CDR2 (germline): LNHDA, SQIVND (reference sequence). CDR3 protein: CASSMETNSPLHF. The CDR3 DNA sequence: TGTGCCAGTAGTATGGAGACTAATTCACCCCTCCACTTT.

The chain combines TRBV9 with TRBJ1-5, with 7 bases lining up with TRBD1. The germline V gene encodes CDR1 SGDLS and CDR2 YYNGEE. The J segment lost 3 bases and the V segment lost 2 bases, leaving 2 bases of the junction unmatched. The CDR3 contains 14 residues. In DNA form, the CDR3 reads TGTGCCAGCAGCGTCGGGACAGACAATCAGCCCCAGCATTTT. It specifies CASSVGTDNQPQHF.

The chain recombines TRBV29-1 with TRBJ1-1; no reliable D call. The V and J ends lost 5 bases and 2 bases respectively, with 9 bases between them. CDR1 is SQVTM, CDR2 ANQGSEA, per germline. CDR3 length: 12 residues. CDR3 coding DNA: TGCAGCGTTCCGGGGAAAAACACTGAAGCTTTCTTT. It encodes CSVPGKNTEAFF.

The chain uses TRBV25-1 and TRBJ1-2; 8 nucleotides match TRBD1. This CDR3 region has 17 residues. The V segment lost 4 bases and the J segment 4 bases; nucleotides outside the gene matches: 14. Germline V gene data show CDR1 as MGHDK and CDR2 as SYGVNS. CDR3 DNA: TGTGCCAGCAGTGCAGGGACAGGTTTTACCAGGGGCTATGGCTACACCTTC. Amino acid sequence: CASSAGTGFTRGYGYTF.

The CDR3 nucleotides read TGTGCCAGCAGCCCCGGACTAGCGGGAGGGCCTAGGAGTCACGAGCAGTACTTC. This codes for CASSPGLAGGPRSHEQYF. The chain has TRBV7-8 and TRBJ2-7, with TRBD2 identical over 15 bases. The junction had 13 bases not matched to a gene; V was cut back by 5 bases and J by 5 bases. The CDR3 runs to 18 residues. CDR1 and CDR2 from the germline V gene are SGHVS and FQNEAQ.

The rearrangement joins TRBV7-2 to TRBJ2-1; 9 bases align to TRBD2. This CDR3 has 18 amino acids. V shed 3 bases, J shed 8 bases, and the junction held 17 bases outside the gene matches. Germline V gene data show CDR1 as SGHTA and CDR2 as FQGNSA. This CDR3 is CASSLGPIMLAGSDEQFF. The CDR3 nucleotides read TGTGCCAGCAGCTTGGGTCCCATTATGCTAGCGGGAAGCGATGAGCAGTTCTTC.

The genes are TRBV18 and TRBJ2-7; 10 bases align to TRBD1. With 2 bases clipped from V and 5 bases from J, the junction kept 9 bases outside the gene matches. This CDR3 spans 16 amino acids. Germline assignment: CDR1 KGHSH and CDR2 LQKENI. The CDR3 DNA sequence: TGTGCCAGCTCACCAACGATGACAGGGGGCGGCGACGAGCAGTACTTC. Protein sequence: CASSPTMTGGGDEQYF.

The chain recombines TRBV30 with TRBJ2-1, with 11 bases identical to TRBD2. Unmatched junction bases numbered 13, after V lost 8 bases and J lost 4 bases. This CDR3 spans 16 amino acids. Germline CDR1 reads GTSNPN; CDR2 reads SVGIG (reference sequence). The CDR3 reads CAGKGLAGGHYNEQFF. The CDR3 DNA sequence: TGTGCCGGAAAGGGGTTAGCGGGAGGGCATTACAATGAGCAGTTCTTC.

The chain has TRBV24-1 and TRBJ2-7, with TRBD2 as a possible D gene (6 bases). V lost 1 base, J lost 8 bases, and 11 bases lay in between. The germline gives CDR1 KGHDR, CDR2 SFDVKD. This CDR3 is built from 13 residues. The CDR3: CATSDFGEDQQYF. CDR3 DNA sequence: TGTGCCACCAGTGATTTTGGGGAGGACCAGCAGTACTTC.

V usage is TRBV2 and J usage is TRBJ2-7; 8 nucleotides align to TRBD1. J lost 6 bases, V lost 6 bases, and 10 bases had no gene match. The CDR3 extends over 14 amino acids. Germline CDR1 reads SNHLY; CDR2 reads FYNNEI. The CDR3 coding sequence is TGTGCCAGCAGCGTCGACGACAGGGGCGGCGAGCAGTACTTC. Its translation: CASSVDDRGGEQYF.

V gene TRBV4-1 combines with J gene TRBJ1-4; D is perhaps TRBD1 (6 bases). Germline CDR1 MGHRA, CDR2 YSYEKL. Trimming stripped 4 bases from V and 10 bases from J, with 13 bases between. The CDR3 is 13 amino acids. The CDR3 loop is CASSLAGTRKLFF. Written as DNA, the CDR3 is TGCGCCAGCAGCCTAGCCGGGACAAGAAAACTGTTTTTT.

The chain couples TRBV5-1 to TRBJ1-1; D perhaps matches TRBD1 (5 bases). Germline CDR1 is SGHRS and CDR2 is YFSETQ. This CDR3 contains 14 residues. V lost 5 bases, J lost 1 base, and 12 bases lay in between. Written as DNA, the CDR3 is TGCGCCAGCAGAGTGGGGACTCAGAACACTGAAGCTTTCTTT. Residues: CASRVGTQNTEAFF.

The CDR3 DNA is TGTGCCACCAGTGCCCAGGTGGGTGGCTACACCTTC. This gives the protein CATSAQVGGYTF. This rearrangement joins TRBV24-1 to TRBJ1-2; D not resolved. Germline V gene lookup returns CDR1 KGHDR and CDR2 SFDVKD. This CDR3 contains 12 residues. Trimming left V 5 bases short and J 7 bases short, with 10 bases between.

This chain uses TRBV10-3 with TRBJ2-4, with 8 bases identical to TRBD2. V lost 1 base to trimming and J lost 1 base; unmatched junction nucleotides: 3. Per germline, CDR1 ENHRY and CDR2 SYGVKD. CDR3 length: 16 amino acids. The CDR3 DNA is TGTGCCATCAGTGAGTGGGCGGGAGGTGCCAAAAACATTCAGTACTTC. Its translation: CAISEWAGGAKNIQYF.